The 5 T cell receptor beta chains in this list originate from one sample, sequenced in a study of cytomegalovirus exposure and HLA in healthy donors (dated by TCRdb to 2016 to 2017). The library was obtained by the immunoSEQ multiplex PCR assay. The multiplex PCR relied on a mix of 60 forward primers for TCR Vbeta segments and 13 reverse primers for TCR Jbeta segments. TCRdb retrieved this table from immuneACCESS and kept in-frame rearrangements only. Not all clones are present; in checked studies, unresolved V genes account for under half, and no reason is known for the remainder. The sample yields about 200,000 clones; around 83% were counted once. 6.5% of the sample is taken by the ten largest. The sequencing input was PBMCs. These receptors were taken from a woman aged 45-60 years in good health and CMV-seropositive.

J is TRBJ2-4 and V is TRBV11-2, with 15 positions matching TRBD2. The V gene's germline CDR1 is SGHAT and CDR2 FQNNGV. The CDR3 extends over 17 amino acids. The junction had 9 bases not matched to a gene; V was cut back by 6 bases and J by 6 bases. As DNA, the CDR3 is TGTGCCAGCAGGGGACTAGCGGGAGGCGTCTCGGTAAACATTCAGTACTTC. As protein: CASRGLAGGVSVNIQYF. The entire variable domain, with the rest obtained from reference TRBV11-2 and TRBJ2-4, is as follows: EAGVAQSPRYKIIEKRQSVAFWCNPISGHATLYWYQQILGQGPKLLIQFQNNGVVDDSQLPKDRFSAERLKGVDSTLKIQPAKLEDSAVYLCASRGLAGGVSVNIQYFGAGTRLSVL.

There are a few counts of this clone. The chain couples TRBV19 to TRBJ2-3; D gene uncertain. Trimming removed 1 base from V and 6 bases from J, with 11 bases in between. The CDR3 runs 14 residues. Germline V lookup: CDR1 LNHDA, CDR2 SQIVND (reference sequence). The CDR3 spells CASSIGSFADTQYF. In DNA, the CDR3 is TGTGCCAGTAGTATAGGCTCATTTGCGGATACGCAGTATTTT.

The chain links TRBV18 to TRBJ1-1; weak D call: TRBD1 (5 bases). CDR3 length: 14 amino acids. CDR1 and CDR2 (germline): KGHSH, LQKENI. The CDR3 DNA is TGTGTGCGACCTATAGGGGTGATGAACACTGAAGCTTTCTTT. Translating it yields CVRPIGVMNTEAFF.

This sequence joins TRBV2 and TRBJ1-4; D call uncertain. V gave up 0 bases and J gave up 4 bases, with 6 bases separating them. Germline-derived CDR1 and CDR2 are SNHLY and FYNNEI. CDR3 size: 14 residues. The DNA for the CDR3 is TGTGCCAGCAGTGAAGCAACGCGTAATGAAAAACTGTTTTTT. It yields the protein CASSEATRNEKLFF.

V and J are TRBV7-9 and TRBJ2-1; 7 bases are shared with TRBD1. The CDR3 length is 13 residues. V dropped 5 bases and J dropped 5; count of bases not matched to a gene: 3. CDR1 is SEHNR, CDR2 FQNEAQ, per germline (reference sequence). CDR3 DNA sequence: TGTGCCAGCAGCCTGGGACAGAACAATGAGCAGTTCTTC. This sequence encodes CASSLGQNNEQFF.